The text below deals with one TCR beta chain. The target antigen is unknown. Germline-derived CDR1 and CDR2 are SGHTA and FQGTGA. With 6 bases removed from V and 3 bases from J, the gap between germline ends came to 14 bases. This CDR3 comprises 14 residues. This specimen belongs to a study of blood T cells in healthy people across ages. The wider study: Researchers report that template switching captured about one barcoded beta molecule per two T cells.

Donor samples were obtained from healthy Caucasian individuals from Russia, aged about 6 to 100. A second PCR, run for about 7 to 11 cycles, used a sample-barcoded 5' primer plus a J-beta primer mix. TCRdb re-analysed the 5' RACE reads in MiXCR, keeping a single row per CDR3 protein. The sample holds about 970,000 distinct CDR3 sequences, 51% seen once. Whole-study findings and limits: Significant beta diversity loss was already apparent by age approximately 40, declining roughly linearly. In long-lived donors, naive CD4+ cell counts and diversity exceeded those of aged donors.

The chain carries TRBV7-3 and TRBJ1-2; D is unclear. The receptor's source is a woman aged 60 to 75 in good health. Sequenced input: blood. CDR3 sequence: CASSRVRYDYGYTF. CDR3 DNA sequence: TGTGCCAGCAGTCGTGTTCGGTATGACTATGGCTACACCTTC.